A selection of T cell receptor beta chains follows, all from one sample in a study of control samples from healthy donors and cancer patients. Profiled with immunoSEQ multiplex PCR; TCRdb holds only in-frame clones, not every one. The sample yields 150,000 to 200,000 clones, 94% seen once. Sequencing input: blood. The source is a young woman in good health. CDR3s include the opening cysteine and the closing phenylalanine or tryptophan. The order of the fields is V gene, clone size, J gene, D gene, CDR3 DNA, CDR3 protein. D genes are given only for firm matches. Clone size, where shown, is once, few, many, or a class for clones that have expanded.

TRBV7-2,NA,TRBJ2-2,NA,TGTGCCAGCAGCTTACGGGGATCGGAGCTGTTTTTT,CASSLRGSELFF
TRBV19,NA,TRBJ1-4,NA,TGTGCCAGTAGACGACAGTTTGAAAAACTGTTTTTT,CASRRQFEKLFF
TRBV7-2,NA,TRBJ1-3,NA,TGTGCCGGCAGACAAACGGGCGCGGACACCATATATTTT,CAGRQTGADTIYF
TRBV18,NA,TRBJ1-6,NA,TGTGCCAGCTCGTCAGGACAGCCTAATTCACCCCTCCACTTT,CASSSGQPNSPLHF
TRBV11-3,NA,TRBJ2-5,TRBD2,TGTGCCAGCAGCTTAGGGTCAGGCGGGAGGCCAGAGACCCAGTACTTC,CASSLGSGGRPETQYF
TRBV6-2/TRBV6-3,NA,TRBJ1-1,NA,TGTGCCAGCAGTTACGGGGGAGGAGGGACTGAAGCTTTCTTT,CASSYGGGGTEAFF
TRBV29-1,NA,TRBJ2-1,TRBD2,TGCAGCGTTGATCCCCAGCGGGGGAGCAATGAGCAGTTCTTC,CSVDPQRGSNEQFF
TRBV11-3,NA,TRBJ2-7,TRBD1,TGTGCCAGCAGCTCCTCTCACAGGACAGGGGACTACGAGCAGTACTTC,CASSSSHRTGDYEQYF
TRBV12-3/TRBV12-4,NA,TRBJ2-7,NA,TGTGCCAGCAGTTTTGCCGGGAAGTATGAGCAGTACTTC,CASSFAGKYEQYF
TRBV7-9,NA,TRBJ2-1,NA,TGTGCCAGCAGCTTAGCGGGGGGAATTAGGGGTTATGAGCAGTTCTTC,CASSLAGGIRGYEQFF
TRBV10-3,NA,TRBJ1-2,NA,TGTGCCGCCGTAGGGGAGGGGCTCATCGGCTACACCTTC,CAAVGEGLIGYTF
TRBV3-1/TRBV3-2,NA,TRBJ1-2,NA,TGTGCCAGCAGCCAAGATAAGGCTGGGGGTAACTATGGCTACACCTTC,CASSQDKAGGNYGYTF
TRBV3-1/TRBV3-2,NA,TRBJ2-3,TRBD1,TGTGCCAGCAGCCCCGACCCCGGGACAGGGGGGTATTTT,CASSPDPGTGGYF
TRBV7-2,NA,TRBJ2-4,NA,TGTGCCAGCAGCTCCACCTGGCCGGAAAACATTCAGTACTTC,CASSSTWPENIQYF
TRBV18,NA,TRBJ1-1,TRBD1,TGTGCCAGCTCTAGGACAGGGGAAGTTGTGAACACTGAAGCTTTCTTT,CASSRTGEVVNTEAFF
TRBV11-2,NA,TRBJ2-5,NA,TGTGCCAGCAGCTCCTCAGCGGAGACCCAGTACTTC,CASSSSAETQYF
TRBV2,NA,TRBJ2-5,TRBD1,TGTGCCAGCAGCAGCCGGGACAGGGATACCCAGTACTTC,CASSSRDRDTQYF
TRBV12-5,once,TRBJ1-5,NA,TGTGCTAGTGGTTTGGAGGGAGGACAGCCCCAGCATTTT,CASGLEGGQPQHF
TRBV5-1,NA,TRBJ2-1,NA,TGCGCCAGCAGCCCGGGACAACTCTTGTACAATGAGCAGTTCTTC,CASSPGQLLYNEQFF
TRBV20-1,NA,TRBJ1-2,NA,TGCAGTGCCCCGGGGGGCTACACCTTC,CSAPGGYTF
TRBV4-1,NA,TRBJ1-6,NA,TGCGCCAGCAGCCAAGTACCTGGGGGCGCGGGAGATTCACCCCTCCACTTT,CASSQVPGGAGDSPLHF
TRBV19,once,TRBJ1-1,NA,TGTGCCAGTAGCGCTTGGGAGGTGAACACTGAAGCTTTCTTT,CASSAWEVNTEAFF
TRBV6-2/TRBV6-3,NA,TRBJ2-7,NA,TGTGCCAGCAGCTTAATCGCGTACGAGCAGTACTTC,CASSLIAYEQYF
TRBV29-1,NA,TRBJ2-4,NA,TGCAGCGTATCCAGGGGGGGAAACATTCAGTACTTC,CSVSRGGNIQYF
TRBV18,NA,TRBJ1-3,NA,TGTGCCAGCTCACCACAAAACTACCCCTCTGGAAACACCATATATTTT,CASSPQNYPSGNTIYF
TRBV6-2/TRBV6-3,NA,TRBJ1-2,NA,TGTGCCAGCAGTTATTATGTCAGGACCGCTAACTATGGCTACACCTTC,CASSYYVRTANYGYTF
TRBV19,NA,TRBJ2-7,NA,TGTGCCAGTAGTATCGGAAACGAGCAGTACTTC,CASSIGNEQYF
TRBV28,few,TRBJ1-4,NA,TGTGCCAGCAGTTCTCTCGGGGGGGATGAAAAACTGTTTTTT,CASSSLGGDEKLFF
TRBV29-1,NA,TRBJ1-2,TRBD1,TGCAGCCCTCAGGGGGGCTCCCATGGCTACACCTTC,CSPQGGSHGYTF
TRBV4-2,NA,TRBJ2-3,NA,TGTGCCAGCAGCTCCCCCCCCGGTGGGACCTTGGGCACAGATACGCAGTATTTT,CASSSPPGGTLGTDTQYF
TRBV19,NA,TRBJ2-7,NA,TGTGCCAGTAGTATGGGCGACAGTAAAATCTACGAGCAGTACTTC,CASSMGDSKIYEQYF
TRBV5-1,NA,TRBJ2-3,TRBD2,TGCGCCAGCAGCTTGGGGGCGGGGGACACAGATACGCAGTATTTT,CASSLGAGDTDTQYF
TRBV3-1/TRBV3-2,NA,TRBJ1-6,NA,TGTGCCAGCAGCCATTCGGCCAGGCGCGCTGGTTCACCCCTCCACTTT,CASSHSARRAGSPLHF
TRBV7-2,NA,TRBJ1-2,TRBD1,TGTGCCAGCAGCTTAAGGACAGGGTCAGGGCATGGCTACACCTTC,CASSLRTGSGHGYTF
TRBV29-1,NA,TRBJ1-2,NA,TGCAGCGTTGTTAGGCAGGGGAGGGAGTATGGCTACACCTTC,CSVVRQGREYGYTF
TRBV14,NA,TRBJ2-7,TRBD1,TGTGCCAGCAGCCAAGGGTTACAGGGGTACGAGCAGTACTTC,CASSQGLQGYEQYF
TRBV2,NA,TRBJ1-5,TRBD1,TGTGCCAGTACACCGGGACAGGGGGTTGGACAGCCCCAGCATTTT,CASTPGQGVGQPQHF
TRBV5-6,NA,TRBJ2-7,NA,TGTGCCAGCAGCCGGGGAGTAGGCGAGCAGTACTTC,CASSRGVGEQYF
TRBV28,NA,TRBJ1-2,TRBD1,TGTGCCAGCAGACGCTGGGACAGGGCTTATGGCTACACCTTC,CASRRWDRAYGYTF
TRBV6-2/TRBV6-3,NA,TRBJ2-4,NA,TGTGCCAGCAGTTCCGGACAGATGTATCTAGCCAAAAACATTCAGTACTTC,CASSSGQMYLAKNIQYF
TRBV29-1,few,TRBJ2-1,TRBD2,TGCAGCGTTGAAGCGGGGGGTGGTGAGCAGTTCTTC,CSVEAGGGEQFF
TRBV28,NA,TRBJ1-1,TRBD1,TGTGCCAGCAGTTTTTCCCCTCTACAGGGGGCGAGGACTGAAGCTTTCTTT,CASSFSPLQGARTEAFF
TRBV11-3,NA,TRBJ2-6,NA,TGTGCCAGCAGCTTAGATAGTTCCCGGGGCGGGGCCAACGTCCTGACTTTC,CASSLDSSRGGANVLTF
TRBV15,NA,TRBJ1-4,NA,TGTGCCACCAGCAGAGTACTAGGGTATAATGAAAAACTGTTTTTT,CATSRVLGYNEKLFF
TRBV6-5,NA,TRBJ1-1,TRBD1,TGTGCCACCCTCAGGGGGGTCAACACTGAAGCTTTCTTT,CATLRGVNTEAFF
TRBV19,NA,TRBJ2-1,NA,TGTGCCAGTGGGGGTGGGGGAGCCTACAATGAGCAGTTCTTC,CASGGGGAYNEQFF
TRBV9,NA,TRBJ2-1,TRBD2,TGTGCCAGCAGCGTACCTCTCCGGGAGGGCCTTAATGAGCAGTTCTTC,CASSVPLREGLNEQFF
TRBV27,NA,TRBJ1-5,NA,TGTGCCAGCAGTCCAATGACACTATTCAATCAGCCCCAGCATTTT,CASSPMTLFNQPQHF
TRBV5-4,NA,TRBJ2-3,TRBD2,TGTGCCAGCAGCATACTAGCGGTGAGCACAGATACGCAGTATTTT,CASSILAVSTDTQYF
TRBV5-4,NA,TRBJ2-1,NA,TGTGCCAGCAGCTTGGAGGGGGGGGAGGATGAGCAGTTCTTC,CASSLEGGEDEQFF
TRBV2,once,TRBJ1-2,TRBD1,TGTGCCAGCAGTGAAATCGAGGGTAGTACAGGGGGTAACCATGGCTACACCTTC,CASSEIEGSTGGNHGYTF
TRBV3-1/TRBV3-2,NA,TRBJ1-2,NA,TGTGCCAGCAGCCCGTTGTCTCAGTTCTATGGCTACACCTTC,CASSPLSQFYGYTF
TRBV7-2,few,TRBJ1-2,NA,TGTGCCAGCAGCTTAAAACGAAACTATGGCTACACCTTC,CASSLKRNYGYTF
TRBV19,once,TRBJ1-5,NA,TGTGCCAGTACCGACGGGCGGACTAATCAGCCCCAGCATTTT,CASTDGRTNQPQHF
TRBV11-2,once,TRBJ2-7,TRBD2,TGTGCCAGCAGCCGGGGGGAGGTCGGCAACGAGCAGTACTTC,CASSRGEVGNEQYF
TRBV2,NA,TRBJ1-1,NA,TGTGCCAGCAGCTCGGACGCCTGGTTTGAAGCTTTCTTT,CASSSDAWFEAFF
TRBV2,NA,TRBJ1-2,NA,TGTGCCAGCAGGGCCCGGACAGCCAACTATGGCTACACCTTC,CASRARTANYGYTF